This T cell receptor beta chain was sequenced during a study of Graves' ophthalmopathy and Graves' hyperthyroidism. For the study at large: The authors defined stable hyperthyroidism as no ophthalmopathy within 18 months of follow-up. Broader study findings: Most clonotypes expanded in thyroid above 0.001 frequency were present in blood too.

About this clonotype: What it binds is not known.

Among the hyperthyroidism patients, all were newly diagnosed, aged 18 to 65, with under 2 months' duration. Pregnant or lactating patients and those with other autoimmune diseases or uncontrolled infections were excluded. Researchers took RNA transcripts and amplified TCR beta CDR3 regions from them. RT-PCR was first run with HTBI primers, then multiplex PCR in a second round. TCRdb re-derived calls from the multiplex PCR reads in MiXCR, one entry per CDR3 protein. This repertoire shows around 590,000 distinct CDR3 sequences, under 45% found once; its top ten account for about 4.2%. The origin of this receptor is an adult man with Graves' hyperthyroidism. Sample: peripheral blood or thyroid tissue (not recorded which).

The CDR3 spells CASSPGDRVTYEQYF. The CDR3 DNA reads as TGCGCCAGCAGCCCGGGGGACAGAGTTACCTACGAGCAGTACTTC. The rearrangement links TRBV5-1 to TRBJ2-7; maybe TRBD1 (7 bases). Deletions cut 4 bases from V and 2 bases from J, with 16 bases between. The CDR3 length is 15 residues. Germline V gene lookup returns CDR1 SGHRS and CDR2 YFSETQ.